The T cell receptor beta chain described here comes from a study of T-cell memory formation after mild COVID-19. About the study: The two donors had largely donor-specific TCR clusters.

TCRdb recomputed calls from the 5' RACE reads with MiXCR, one row per CDR3 protein. The table lists about 470,000 distinct CDR3 sequences, roughly 25% of them singletons. CDR1 DFQATT and CDR2 SNEGSKA come from the germline V gene (reference sequence). V dropped 7 bases and J dropped 1; count of bases not matched to a gene: 13. The CDR3 is 16 amino acids. Sequenced: PBMCs or a T cell subset sorted from them (not recorded which). This TCR came from an adult woman who had mild COVID-19 (a few samples of this study predate the infection). Cell type and time point are not known. The chain joins TRBV20-1 to TRBJ1-2; 9 bases map to TRBD1. DNA of the CDR3: TGCAGTGACGTCCGGACAGGGGCCTCCCTTAACTATGGCTACACCTTC. Translating gives CSDVRTGASLNYGYTF.